Each of the 15 T cell receptor beta chains below was sequenced from the same sample in a study of blood T cells in healthy people across ages. Alongside a J-beta primer mix, a sample-barcoded 5' primer served in a second PCR lasting about 7 to 12 cycles. TCRdb re-called the 5' RACE reads through MiXCR, storing one row per CDR3 protein. The table has hundreds of thousands of distinct CDR3 sequences, about 21% seen once. The sample taken for sequencing was blood. These receptors all come from a man in his 70s in good health.

Only one count was recorded for this clonotype. V and J are TRBV11-1 and TRBJ2-1, with 7 bases fitting TRBD2. Germline lookup yields CDR1 SGHAT and CDR2 FQDESV (reference sequence). V was pared by 5 bases and J by 5 bases, with 9 bases of the junction left unmatched. This CDR3 region has 15 residues. The CDR3: CASSPGGRADNEQFF. The CDR3 DNA reads TGTGCCAGCAGCCCCGGGGGGAGGGCAGACAATGAGCAGTTCTTC.

This clonotype showed up just a few times. The chain uses TRBV11-2 and TRBJ2-3; TRBD2 aligns across 14 bases. The ends lost 3 bases at V and 2 bases at J; junction bases unmatched: 4. Germline assignment: CDR1 SGHAT and CDR2 FQNNGV. CDR3 length: 17 amino acids. The CDR3 DNA reads as TGTGCCAGCAGCTTGGGGACTAGCGGGAGAATCACAGATACGCAGTATTTT. Its protein is CASSLGTSGRITDTQYF.

Here the CDR3 reads CASSYSGGGSYEQYF. CDR3 nucleotide sequence: TGTGCCAGCAGTTACTCTGGCGGGGGTTCCTACGAGCAGTACTTC. V is TRBV6-5 and J is TRBJ2-7; 7 positions agree with TRBD2. Looked up from germline, CDR1 is MNHEY and CDR2 is SVGAGI. CDR3 length equals 15 residues. J lost 1 base, V lost 0 bases, and 3 bases had no gene match.

The table lists this clonotype with many counts. The CDR3 is CAISPGDQGTGELFF. CDR3 sequence (DNA): TGTGCCATCAGTCCGGGCGACCAAGGCACCGGGGAGCTGTTTTTT. The rearrangement joins TRBV10-3 to TRBJ2-2; D not certain. Per germline, CDR1 ENHRY and CDR2 SYGVKD. Trimming shortened V by 5 bases and J by 4 bases, and 14 bases separated the two germline ends. The CDR3 extends over 15 amino acids.

This clonotype has more than one count but fewer than ten. The chain is built from TRBV9 and TRBJ1-2; 8 bases match TRBD1. CDR3 length: 13 residues. V gave up 3 bases and J gave up 3 bases; unmatched junction bases: 1. The germline gives CDR1 SGDLS, CDR2 YYNGEE. CDR3 loop: CASSGTGYYGYTF. CDR3 coding DNA: TGTGCCAGCAGCGGGACAGGGTACTATGGCTACACCTTC.

In its sample, this clonotype was seen a few times. V gene TRBV28 combines with J gene TRBJ1-5; D ambiguous. V was trimmed by 6 bases and J by 3 bases, leaving 15 bases between them. This CDR3 contains 15 residues. Germline CDR1 reads MDHEN; CDR2 reads SYDVKM. Here the CDR3 DNA reads TGTGCCAGCAGGTCAGCGGGCGGTATCAATCAGCCCCAGCATTTT. As protein: CASRSAGGINQPQHF. The complete variable domain, with remaining parts taken from reference TRBV28 and TRBJ1-5, reads DVKVTQSSRYLVKRTGEKVFLECVQDMDHENMFWYRQDPGLGLRLIYFSYDVKMKEKGDIPEGYSVSREKKERFSLILESASTNQTSMYLCASRSAGGINQPQHFGDGTRLSIL.

V is TRBV11-2 and J is TRBJ2-3; 12 bases match TRBD2. CDR1 and CDR2 from the germline V gene are SGHAT and FQNNGV. The CDR3 loop spans 18 amino acids. After removal of 5 bases from V and 3 bases from J, the junction contained 12 bases not matched to a gene. The chain's CDR3 is CASSVSGLAGGPTDTQYF. CDR3 bases: TGTGCCAGCAGCGTTAGTGGTCTAGCGGGAGGGCCAACAGATACGCAGTATTTT.

A few counts support this clonotype. The J gene is TRBJ2-2, the V gene TRBV29-1; 12 positions agree with TRBD2. Germline V gives CDR1 SQVTM, CDR2 ANQGSEA. The CDR3 runs 14 residues. Losses at the gene ends were 7 bases for V and 4 bases for J; bases not matched to a gene: 4. The CDR3 DNA reads TGCAGCGGGGGGGGACTAGCGGGCACCGGGGAGCTGTTTTTT. It is translated as CSGGGLAGTGELFF.

V is TRBV14 and J is TRBJ1-1, with D unresolved. The germline V gene encodes CDR1 SGHDN and CDR2 FVKESK. The CDR3 consists of 13 residues. Trimming took 2 bases from V and 4 from J, leaving 8 bases between them. The CDR3 here is CASSQSGVTEAFF. The CDR3 DNA is TGTGCCAGCAGCCAAAGCGGGGTCACTGAAGCTTTCTTT.

V and J are TRBV5-1 and TRBJ2-5, with D possibly TRBD1 on 6 matching bases. The V end lost 1 base, the J end lost 4 bases, and 11 bases lay between the germline ends. The CDR3 has 14 residues. CDR1 and CDR2 (germline): SGHRS, YFSETQ. The CDR3: CASSLWGRGETQYF. CDR3 bases: TGCGCCAGCAGCTTGTGGGGGCGCGGAGAGACCCAGTACTTC.

The chain recombines TRBV7-9 with TRBJ2-7, with D unclear. V was cut by 3 bases and J by 6 bases, with 9 bases left in between. Germline V gene lookup returns CDR1 SEHNR and CDR2 FQNEAQ (reference sequence). CDR3 size: 12 residues. The CDR3: CASSFMGFEQYF. The CDR3 DNA follows: TGTGCCAGCAGCTTCATGGGTTTCGAGCAGTACTTC.

The chain employs TRBV9 and TRBJ2-5, with D unresolved. With 0 bases removed from V and 5 bases from J, the gap between germline ends came to 14 bases. Germline V gives CDR1 SGDLS, CDR2 YYNGEE. The CDR3 length is 15 residues. The CDR3 DNA is TGTGCCAGCAGCGTAGCCCACAGTGGTAGGGAGACCCAGTACTTC. Its translation: CASSVAHSGRETQYF.

This clonotype was observed at least ten times. The rearrangement uses TRBV7-2 and TRBJ2-1; D may match TRBD1 or TRBD2 (5 bases each). Per germline, CDR1 SGHTA and CDR2 FQGNSA. V was clipped by 2 bases and J by 6 bases, with 11 bases between them. This CDR3 region has 14 residues. CDR3 DNA sequence: TGTGCCAGCAGCTTATTGGGACCGATCAATGAGCAGTTCTTC. It is translated as CASSLLGPINEQFF.

The CDR3 DNA reads TGTGCCAGCAGCCAAGAACGGGGGGCCGGCGGGGAGCTGTTTTTT. It encodes CASSQERGAGGELFF. The chain uses TRBV4-2 and TRBJ2-2, with a tentative D call TRBD2 (7 bases). V lost 0 bases and J 7 bases, leaving 12 bases between the germline ends. Germline lookup yields CDR1 LGHNA and CDR2 YNFKEQ. The CDR3 is 15 amino acids.

This clonotype appeared a few times. This sequence joins TRBV29-1 and TRBJ1-2; tentative D call: TRBD1 (5 bases). The V end lost 1 base, the J end lost 6 bases, and 9 bases lay between the germline ends. The CDR3 runs 12 residues. Per germline, CDR1 SQVTM and CDR2 ANQGSEA. CDR3 loop: CSVEGDRDGYTF. CDR3 nucleotides: TGCAGCGTTGAAGGGGACCGGGATGGCTACACCTTC.